This T cell receptor (beta chain) appears in the sequencing data of a study of OX40 agonist ivuxolimab in advanced cancers. About the study: A mean age of around 66 years, range about 23 to 80, was recorded, and around 85% were male. Prior anti-PD-1, anti-PD-L1 or anti-CTLA-4 therapy was allowed; about 39% had some. Overall study results and limits: The mean number of expanded clones was higher in CD8+ T cells than in CD4+. Some nonresponders likewise displayed low normalized T-cell clonal expansion.

Profiled with immunoSEQ multiplex PCR; TCRdb holds only in-frame clones, not every one. The table has more than 80,000 clones, around nine tenths seen once. Comments on this clone: What it binds is not known.

Looked up from germline, CDR1 is KGHSH and CDR2 is LQKENI. This CDR3 is 14 amino acids long. J lost 7 bases, V lost 6 bases, and 6 bases had no gene match. Sequences were derived from CD4+ or CD8+ T cells sorted from blood, sampled in a trial of the OX40 agonist ivuxolimab. This receptor was obtained from an adult with an advanced solid tumor such as melanoma, head and neck, liver or kidney cancer. The chain joins TRBV18 to TRBJ1-4; 9 nucleotides agree with TRBD1. As DNA, the CDR3 is TGTGCCAGCTCGCTACAGGGGGCTCGTGAAAAACTGTTTTTT. It codes for CASSLQGAREKLFF.